One T cell receptor beta chain is described in this entry. Its antigen is not identified. Trimming pared 0 bases from V and 7 bases from J, leaving 1 base between. This CDR3 comprises 12 residues. CDR1 and CDR2 (germline): SGHAT, FQNNGV. This table comes from immunoSEQ multiplex PCR, and its TCRdb copy is limited to in-frame clones, with some not included. The sample includes over 25,000 clones, over 85% of them seen just once. This specimen comes from a study of lymphopenia after photon versus proton radiotherapy. Study-wide points: After the lymphocyte nadir, photon-treated repertoires showed oligoclonal expansion, especially of CD8+ Temra cells. Under photons, naive T cells and diversity fell while effector/memory populations rose.

V usage is TRBV11-2 and J usage is TRBJ1-6; D not resolved. This TCR came from a woman in her 50s with cholangiocarcinoma. Sequenced here: peripheral blood, sampled from a patient treated with photon-based radiotherapy. Here the CDR3 DNA reads TGTGCCAGCAGCTTAGAGAATTCACCCCTCCACTTT. Amino acids: CASSLENSPLHF.